This T cell receptor (beta chain) emerged from a study of metastatic and nonmetastatic thyroid tumors. Study-wide results and limits: Benign nodules reportedly had significantly lower TCR beta diversity than malignant thyroid tumors in blood and tumor.

This clone was counted many times. Its antigen is not identified. Thyroid surgery took place with no prior treatment in any patient. This CDR3 has 12 residues. Between the trimmed V and J ends, which lost 5 bases and 4 bases, there was a span of 10 bases. Germline V CDR1 and CDR2: DFQATT, SNEGSKA (reference sequence). TCRdb re-called clones via MiXCR from the PCR reads. The sample shows roughly 75,000 clones, 12% of them seen only once. The chain is built from TRBV20-1 and TRBJ2-3; D unclear. The sequence derives from a female donor with papillary thyroid cancer or a benign thyroid nodule (not recorded which). Some clones in this sample may be carry-over from other donors' samples. Source material: tumor tissue. This chain's CDR3 is CSAARQSDTQYF. DNA for the CDR3: TGCAGTGCTGCCCGTCAGTCAGATACGCAGTATTTT.